The source of this T cell receptor beta chain is a study of T cells in Graves' hyperthyroidism and ophthalmopathy (dated by TCRdb to the late 2010s). For context, the study as a whole: Peripheral blood was collected at initial diagnosis, before any treatment. A discovery cohort of 95 to 100 patients, roughly 43 with Graves' ophthalmopathy and about 58 with stable Graves' hyperthyroidism, was used to find distinguishing TCR V-J signatures. An independent validation cohort of 18 to 20 hyperthyroidism patients and about 15 patients who later progressed to ophthalmopathy tested prospective prediction of ophthalmopathy. The roughly 90 discovery patients were divided at random into training and test sets in a 7:3 ratio. Thyroid tissue and blood T-cell repertoires from six Graves' hyperthyroidism patients were also compared in the study. Following sampling, methimazole starting at 30 mg daily was given to hyperthyroidism patients, and high-dose intravenous methylprednisolone was given to ophthalmopathy patients. The paper describes TCR Vbeta CDR3 sequencing of about 140 peripheral blood samples, made up of 43 ophthalmopathy patients, 70 to 75 hyperthyroidism patients and about 17 progressor patients. General study outcomes and caveats: A model built on a 13 V-J signature distinguished ophthalmopathy from stable hyperthyroidism, reaching approximately 89% sensitivity and around 82% specificity in cross-validation and 80%/75% in testing. Most expanded thyroid clonotypes (frequency above 0.001) were also detected in blood, suggesting blood repertoires may reflect thyroid immune responses. No statistical method was used to fix the sample size in advance, and group allocation was not hidden from the investigators. In validation, the model predicted progression to ophthalmopathy with 65% to 71% sensitivity and approximately 78% specificity, a median of approximately 6.7 months before onset.

Amplification of TCR beta CDR3 regions was carried out from RNA transcripts. The TCR CDR3 was subjected to a first round of RT-PCR using the HTBI primer set and the Qiagen OneStep RT-PCR kit. A second multiplex PCR round built the libraries, followed by size selection and purification. Libraries were sequenced paired-end with 100 bp reads on an Illumina HiSeq2000. In the source study's methods: SOAPnuke was used to process the raw data, throwing out any read that contained adapters or uncalled bases, had a mean Phred below 15, or lacked an exact constant-primer or identifier match. High-quality paired reads were merged using COPE v1.2.5, and each unique nucleotide sequence was defined as a clonotype. MiTCR v1.1 was used to align clonotypes to the IMGT TRBV, TRBD and TRBJ reference segments. The analysis included only V-J combinations with a frequency above 0.0001, which together covered 98% to 99.2% of the repertoires. The TCS score was defined as F50 (clonal expansion) divided by E x V (chaos), with BLOSUM62-based TCRdist calculated between CDR3 peptides within each V-J. Welch's t-statistics and random forest reduced several hundred V-J features to 10 to 15, which were used in a naive Bayes classifier (R e1071). TCRdb cleaned the public reads at Q25 with fastp, built clones with MiXCR and kept in-frame beta chains. Identical CDR3 protein sequences are pooled into one entry, listed with their most common genes and DNA. The V and J calls were determined by TCRdb, not by the authors. This sample lists under 400,000 distinct CDR3 sequences; roughly 17% were detected once. The ten top clones hold 33% of the sample.

Details on this clonotype: Which antigen it targets is not known. Base-call qualities are not available, and no considerably larger clone is one nucleotide away.

Stable Graves' hyperthyroidism was defined as no progression to ophthalmopathy during 18 months of follow-up. Hyperthyroidism patients were newly diagnosed, with disease duration under 2 months, and aged 18 to 65 years. Exclusion was applied to patients with uncontrolled infections, other autoimmune diseases, pregnancy or lactation. Diagnoses relied on clinical symptoms, serum thyroxine and TRAb, thyroid ultrasound and orbital computed tomography. PBMCs were isolated from around 10 ml of fresh peripheral blood by Ficoll-Paque density gradient centrifugation. Total RNA was extracted with Trizol reagent, and quality was checked on an Agilent 2100 Bioanalyzer. Counted from cysteine to phenylalanine, this CDR3 has 15 amino acids. The only DNA kept is the CDR3, 45 bases in frame from the first base. Relative to germline, V is 4 bases shorter and J is 3 bases shorter, with 15 bases between their ends. For CDR1 and CDR2, the germline V gene (reference sequence) lists SGHKS and YYEKEE.

The TCR sequence derives from a man aged 25-40 years with Graves' hyperthyroidism. The V and J segments used are TRBV5-5 and TRBJ2-3, with the identity of the D gene unclear. The sample consisted of blood. Here the CDR3 is given as CASSQEASPTDTQYF. The DNA sequence follows: TGTGCCAGCAGCCAAGAAGCCAGTCCAACAGATACGCAGTATTTT.